This record concerns one T cell receptor (beta chain) sequence. The data belong to a study of neurological immune-mediated disorders. Germline CDR1 and CDR2: SGHRS and YFSETQ. The V segment lost 2 bases and the J segment 2 bases; nucleotides outside the gene matches: 6. The CDR3 length is 16 residues. Per sequencing run, 15-18 subjects together gave over 190 million TCR-beta sequences. TCRdb re-called the 5' RACE reads with MiXCR, one entry per CDR3 protein. This sample has 50,000 or so distinct CDR3 sequences, with 3% to 4.5% found just once. The chain recombines TRBV5-1 with TRBJ2-7; 11 bases match TRBD1. The source is a man aged 30 to 45 with multiple sclerosis. The sample consisted of PBMCs. The CDR3 sequence: CASSLPGQGAAYEQYF. The CDR3 DNA reads as TGCGCCAGCAGCTTACCTGGACAGGGGGCCGCCTACGAGCAGTACTTC.